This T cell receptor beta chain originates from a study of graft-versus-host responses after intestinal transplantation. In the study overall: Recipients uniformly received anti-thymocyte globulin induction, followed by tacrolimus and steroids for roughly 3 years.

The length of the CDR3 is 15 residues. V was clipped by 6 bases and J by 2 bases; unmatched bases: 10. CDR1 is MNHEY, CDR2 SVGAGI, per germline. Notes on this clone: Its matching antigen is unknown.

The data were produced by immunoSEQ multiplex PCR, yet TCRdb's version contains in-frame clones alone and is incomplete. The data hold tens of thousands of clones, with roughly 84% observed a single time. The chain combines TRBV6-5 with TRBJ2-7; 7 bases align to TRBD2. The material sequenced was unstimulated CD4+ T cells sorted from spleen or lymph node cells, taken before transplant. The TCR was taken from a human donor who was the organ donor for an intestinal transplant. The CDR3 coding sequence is TGTGCCAGCAGACCGAGACTAGCCGGGACCTACGAGCAGTACTTC. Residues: CASRPRLAGTYEQYF.